This TCR beta chain was identified in a study of tumor-infiltrating lymphocytes in localized non-small cell lung cancer. The table came from immunoSEQ multiplex PCR; TCRdb's copy has only in-frame clones and leaves some out. Of about 21,000 clones in the sample, about 80% were seen once. The CDR3 runs 12 residues. Trimming left V 2 bases short and J 4 bases short, with 6 bases between. The germline V gene encodes CDR1 SGHDT and CDR2 YYEEEE. The rearrangement uses TRBV5-6 and TRBJ1-1, with D hard to call. Specimen: lung tumor tissue. The receptor was isolated from a human donor with non-small cell lung cancer. The CDR3 nucleotides read TGTGCCAGCAGCTTTTTGGCCACTGAAGCTTTCTTT. Protein sequence: CASSFLATEAFF.